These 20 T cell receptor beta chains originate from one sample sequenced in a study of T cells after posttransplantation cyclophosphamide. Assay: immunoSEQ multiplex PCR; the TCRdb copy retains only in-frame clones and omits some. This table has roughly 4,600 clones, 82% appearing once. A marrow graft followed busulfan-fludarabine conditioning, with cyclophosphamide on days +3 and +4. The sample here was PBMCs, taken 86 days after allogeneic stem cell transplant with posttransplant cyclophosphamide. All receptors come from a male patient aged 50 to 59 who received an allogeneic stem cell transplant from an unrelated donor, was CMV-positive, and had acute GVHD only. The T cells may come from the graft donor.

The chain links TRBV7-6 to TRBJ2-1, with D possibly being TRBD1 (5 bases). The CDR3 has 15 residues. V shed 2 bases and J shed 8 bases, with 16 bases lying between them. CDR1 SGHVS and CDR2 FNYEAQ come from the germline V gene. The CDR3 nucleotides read TGTGCCAGCAGCTTATGGCAGGGTAGTGGAGATGAGCAGTTCTTC. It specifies CASSLWQGSGDEQFF.

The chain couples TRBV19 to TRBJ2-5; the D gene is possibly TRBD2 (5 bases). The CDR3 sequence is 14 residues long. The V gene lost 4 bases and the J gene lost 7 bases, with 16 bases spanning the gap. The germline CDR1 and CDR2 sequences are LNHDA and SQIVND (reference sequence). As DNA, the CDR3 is TGTGCCAGTAGTACGAAGACTACCCTAGGGACCCAGTACTTC. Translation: CASSTKTTLGTQYF.

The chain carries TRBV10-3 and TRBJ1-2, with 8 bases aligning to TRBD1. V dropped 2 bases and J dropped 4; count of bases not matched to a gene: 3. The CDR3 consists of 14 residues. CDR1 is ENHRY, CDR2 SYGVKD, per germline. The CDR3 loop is CAISEAGGSYGYTF. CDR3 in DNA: TGTGCCATCAGTGAGGCAGGGGGCAGCTATGGCTACACCTTC.

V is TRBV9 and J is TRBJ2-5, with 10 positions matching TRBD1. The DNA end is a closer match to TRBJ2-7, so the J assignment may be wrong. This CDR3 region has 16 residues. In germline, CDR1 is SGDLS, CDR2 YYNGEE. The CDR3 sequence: CASSVGSGTGVYEQYF. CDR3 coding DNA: TGTGCCAGCAGCGTAGGGTCTGGGACAGGGGTCTACGAGCAGTACTTC.

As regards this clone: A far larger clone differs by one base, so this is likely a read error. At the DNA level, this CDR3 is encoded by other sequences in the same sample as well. The CDR3 bases are TGTGCCAGCAGCTCCTCTAGCGGGAGTTTTTACAATGAACAGTTCTTC. Protein sequence: CASSSSSGSFYNEQFF. The chain couples TRBV7-6 to TRBJ2-1, with 10 bases aligning to TRBD2. In germline, CDR1 is SGHVS, CDR2 FNYEAQ. The CDR3 is made up of 16 amino acids. The variable domain in full, with the rest retrieved from reference TRBV7-6 and TRBJ2-1, is GAGVSQSPRYKVTKRGQDVALRCDPISGHVSLYWYRQALGQGPEFLTYFNYEAQQDKSGLPNDRFSAERPEGSISTLTIQRTEQRDSAMYRCASSSSSGSFYNEQFFGPGTRLTVL.

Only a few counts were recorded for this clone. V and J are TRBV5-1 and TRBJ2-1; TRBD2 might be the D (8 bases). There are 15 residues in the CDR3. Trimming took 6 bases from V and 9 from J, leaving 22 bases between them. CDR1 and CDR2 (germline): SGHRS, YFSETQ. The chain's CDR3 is CASIPREGAWSEQFF. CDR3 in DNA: TGCGCCAGCATACCCCGGGAGGGGGCTTGGAGTGAGCAGTTCTTC.

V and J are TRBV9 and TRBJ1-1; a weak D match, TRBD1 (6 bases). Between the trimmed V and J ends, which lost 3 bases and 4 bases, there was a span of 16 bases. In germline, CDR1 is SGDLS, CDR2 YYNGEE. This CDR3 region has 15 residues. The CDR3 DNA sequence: TGTGCCAGCAGCGAATTGCAAGGGGGTCGCACTGAAGCTTTCTTT. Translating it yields CASSELQGGRTEAFF.

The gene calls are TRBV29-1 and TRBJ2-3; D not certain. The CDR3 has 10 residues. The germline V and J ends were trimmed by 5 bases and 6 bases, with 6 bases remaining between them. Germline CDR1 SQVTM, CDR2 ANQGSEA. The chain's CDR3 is CSVPGDTQYF. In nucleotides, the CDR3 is TGCAGCGTTCCCGGGGATACGCAGTATTTT.

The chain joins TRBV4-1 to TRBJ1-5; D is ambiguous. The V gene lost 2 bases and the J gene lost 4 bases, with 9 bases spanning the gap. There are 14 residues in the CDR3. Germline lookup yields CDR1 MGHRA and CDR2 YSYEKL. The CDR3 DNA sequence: TGCGCCAGCAGCCAAACCTACCGAAATCAGCCCCAGCATTTT. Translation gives CASSQTYRNQPQHF.

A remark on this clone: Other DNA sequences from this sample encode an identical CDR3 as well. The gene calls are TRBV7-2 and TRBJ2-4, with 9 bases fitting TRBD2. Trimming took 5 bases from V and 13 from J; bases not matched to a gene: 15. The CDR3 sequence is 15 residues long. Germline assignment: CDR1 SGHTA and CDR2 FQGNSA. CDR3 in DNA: TGTGCCAGCAGCCGCGGGGGGGGTAACCTTCTCATCCAGTACTTC. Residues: CASSRGGGNLLIQYF. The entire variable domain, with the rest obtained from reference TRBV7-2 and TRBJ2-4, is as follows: GAGVSQSPSNKVTEKGKDVELRCDPISGHTALYWYRQSLGQGLEFLIYFQGNSAPDKSGLPSDRFSAERTGGSVSTLTIQRTQQEDSAVYLCASSRGGGNLLIQYFGAGTRLSVL.

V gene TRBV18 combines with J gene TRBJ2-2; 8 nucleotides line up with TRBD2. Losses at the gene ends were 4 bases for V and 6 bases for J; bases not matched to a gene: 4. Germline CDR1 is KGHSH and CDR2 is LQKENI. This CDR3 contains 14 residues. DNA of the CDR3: TGTGCCAGCTCACTCGGGAGGGCCGCCGGGGAGCTGTTTTTT. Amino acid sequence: CASSLGRAAGELFF.

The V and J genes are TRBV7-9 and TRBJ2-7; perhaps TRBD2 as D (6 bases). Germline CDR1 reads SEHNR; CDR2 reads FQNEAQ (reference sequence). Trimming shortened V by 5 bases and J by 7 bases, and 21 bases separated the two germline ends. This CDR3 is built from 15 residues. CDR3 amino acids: CASSGQRGTPPEQYF. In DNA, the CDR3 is TGTGCCAGCAGCGGACAACGGGGGACCCCACCAGAGCAGTACTTC.

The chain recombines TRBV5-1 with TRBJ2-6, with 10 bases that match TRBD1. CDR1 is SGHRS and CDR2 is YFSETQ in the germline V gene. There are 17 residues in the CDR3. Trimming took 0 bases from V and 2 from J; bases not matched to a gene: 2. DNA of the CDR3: TGCGCCAGCAGCTTGGCCGGGACAGGGGCTGGGGCCAACGTCCTGACTTTC. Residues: CASSLAGTGAGANVLTF.

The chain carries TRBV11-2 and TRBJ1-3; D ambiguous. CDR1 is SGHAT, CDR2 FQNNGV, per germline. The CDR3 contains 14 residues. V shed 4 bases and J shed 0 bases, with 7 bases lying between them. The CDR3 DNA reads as TGTGCCAGCAGCTCTAAATACTCTGGAAACACCATATATTTT. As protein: CASSSKYSGNTIYF.

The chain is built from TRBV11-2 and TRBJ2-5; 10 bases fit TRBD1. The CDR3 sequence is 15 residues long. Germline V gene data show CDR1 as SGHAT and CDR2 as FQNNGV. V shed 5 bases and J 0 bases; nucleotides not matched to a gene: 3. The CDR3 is CASSKGQGDQETQYF. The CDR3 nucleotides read TGTGCCAGCAGCAAAGGACAGGGGGACCAAGAGACCCAGTACTTC.

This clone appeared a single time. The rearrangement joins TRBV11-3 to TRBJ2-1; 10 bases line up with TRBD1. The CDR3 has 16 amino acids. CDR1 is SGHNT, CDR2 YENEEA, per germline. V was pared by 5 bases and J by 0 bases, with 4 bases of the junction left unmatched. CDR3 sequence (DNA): TGTGCCAGCAGCGGCCGGGACAGGGGCTCCTACAATGAGCAGTTCTTC. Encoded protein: CASSGRDRGSYNEQFF.

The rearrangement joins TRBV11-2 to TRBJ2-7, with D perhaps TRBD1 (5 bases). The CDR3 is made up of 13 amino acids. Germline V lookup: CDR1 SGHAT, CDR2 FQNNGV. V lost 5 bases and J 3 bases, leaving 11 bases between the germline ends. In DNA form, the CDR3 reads TGTGCCAGCAGCCCCCAGACAGTCTACGAGCAGTACTTC. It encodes CASSPQTVYEQYF.

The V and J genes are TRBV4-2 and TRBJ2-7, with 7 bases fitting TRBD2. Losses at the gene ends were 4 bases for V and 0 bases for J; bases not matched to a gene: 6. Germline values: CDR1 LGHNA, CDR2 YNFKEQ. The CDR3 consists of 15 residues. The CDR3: CASSPRRGSSYEQYF. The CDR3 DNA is TGTGCCAGCAGCCCAAGGCGGGGGAGCTCCTACGAGCAGTACTTC.

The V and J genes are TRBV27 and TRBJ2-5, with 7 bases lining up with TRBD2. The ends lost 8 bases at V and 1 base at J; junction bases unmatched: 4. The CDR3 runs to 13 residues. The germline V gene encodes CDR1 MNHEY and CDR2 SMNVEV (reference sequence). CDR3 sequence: CASCPGGQETQYF. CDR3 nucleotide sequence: TGTGCCAGCTGCCCGGGAGGCCAAGAGACCCAGTACTTC.

CDR3 amino acids: CAWAGTLGEKLFF. The CDR3 nucleotides are TGTGCCTGGGCCGGGACACTAGGTGAAAAACTGTTTTTT. V and J are TRBV30 and TRBJ1-4; D possibly corresponds to TRBD1 (6 bases). Germline loops: CDR1 GTSNPN, CDR2 SVGIG (reference sequence). This CDR3 has 13 residues. Trimming left V 5 bases short and J 7 bases short, with 14 bases between. Based on the CDR3 plus reference TRBV30 and TRBJ1-4, the full variable domain is SQTIHQWPATLVQPVGSPLSLECTVEGTSNPNLYWYRQAAGRGLQLLFYSVGIGQISSEVPQNLSASRPQDRQFILSSKKLLLSDSGFYLCAWAGTLGEKLFFGSGTQLSVL.